The clone carrying this TCR beta chain was counted only a few times. This record comes from a study of early T cells in non-severe SARS-CoV-2 infection. In TCRdb, the 5' RACE reads were re-called with MiXCR into one record per CDR3 protein. The data contain about 80,000 distinct CDR3 sequences, roughly 12% of them singletons. The starting material was whole blood, obtained at baseline. The sequence was obtained from an adult who was a healthcare worker with PCR-confirmed SARS-CoV-2 infection or an uninfected control (not recorded which). The donor label of this sample is uncertain.

The CDR3 region has the DNA TGTGCCACCAGTGATTTGCTTCGGGCCCCCTTTACCTTC. Protein sequence: CATSDLLRAPFTF. The V call is TRBV24-1, the J call TRBJ1-2; D not certain. V lost 0 bases and J 14 bases, leaving 15 bases between the germline ends. This CDR3 is built from 13 residues. CDR1 is KGHDR and CDR2 is SFDVKD in the germline V gene.